What follows are 15 T cell receptor beta chains derived from one specimen sequenced in a study of blood T cell repertoires in COVID-19. Profiling relied on immunoSEQ multiplex PCR, and the TCRdb table lists in-frame clones only, not all of them. The data contain 300,000 or so clones, 87% of them singletons. The sequenced sample consisted of PBMCs or T cells enriched from blood (not recorded which). The receptors derive from a woman in her 30s who had recovered from COVID-19.

The V and J genes are TRBV11-2 and TRBJ1-5; tentatively, D is TRBD1 (5 bases). The CDR3 is 14 residues long. Germline-derived CDR1 and CDR2 are SGHAT and FQNNGV. The germline V and J ends were trimmed by 6 bases and 5 bases, with 14 bases remaining between them. The CDR3 is CASSSLGGYQPQHF. Here the CDR3 DNA reads TGTGCCAGCAGTTCATTGGGGGGGTATCAGCCCCAGCATTTT.

The chain carries TRBV20-1 and TRBJ2-5, with TRBD2 as a possible D gene (6 bases). The CDR3 extends over 14 amino acids. The ends were cut back, 3 bases at V and 0 bases at J, with 11 bases in the middle. The germline CDR1 and CDR2 sequences are DFQATT and SNEGSKA (reference sequence). CDR3 nucleotide sequence: TGCAGTGCTAGTCGCGGGGAGTACCAAGAGACCCAGTACTTC. It specifies CSASRGEYQETQYF.

The chain uses TRBV30 and TRBJ1-2; 11 bases are a match to TRBD1. Unmatched junction bases numbered 3, after V lost 1 base and J lost 8 bases. CDR1 is GTSNPN and CDR2 is SVGIG in the germline V gene (reference sequence). CDR3 length: 13 amino acids. The CDR3 protein is CAWSAGQGEGYTF. Here the CDR3 DNA reads TGTGCCTGGAGTGCGGGACAGGGGGAAGGCTACACCTTC.

The chain uses TRBV5-1 and TRBJ2-7, with 9 bases that match TRBD1. V trimming: 0 bases; J trimming: 1 base; junction bases outside the gene matches: 5. In germline, CDR1 is SGHRS, CDR2 YFSETQ. CDR3 length equals 16 residues. The CDR3 nucleotides read TGCGCCAGCAGCTTGGGGGTTGGGACAGGGTCCTACGAGCAGTACTTC. It specifies CASSLGVGTGSYEQYF.

The V call is TRBV6-1, the J call TRBJ1-5; D uncertain. This CDR3 spans 13 amino acids. Germline values: CDR1 MNHNS, CDR2 SASEGT. The V end lost 3 bases, the J end lost 7 bases, and 10 bases lay between the germline ends. CDR3 coding DNA: TGTGCCAGCAGTGAGGGTCACGGGCAGCCCCAGCATTTT. Translating it yields CASSEGHGQPQHF.

A remark on this clone: Other DNA variants within this sample encode the same CDR3. The chain recombines TRBV18 with TRBJ1-4; 9 nucleotides agree with TRBD1. The J segment lost 11 bases and the V segment lost 3 bases, leaving 10 bases of the junction unmatched. The germline V gene has CDR1 KGHSH and CDR2 LQKENI. The CDR3 has 15 residues. CDR3 coding DNA: TGTGCCAGCTCACCCCCGGGACAGGGAGGAGAGAAACTGTTTTTT. It encodes CASSPPGQGGEKLFF.

The V and J genes are TRBV6-1 and TRBJ1-2; D may be TRBD1 (6 bases). Trimming shortened V by 2 bases and J by 4 bases, and 14 bases separated the two germline ends. Germline V gene lookup returns CDR1 MNHNS and CDR2 SASEGT. There are 15 residues in the CDR3. Here the CDR3 DNA reads TGTGCCAGCAGTGAAAGGTCTGGGGGCGCCTATGGCTACACCTTC. Amino acid sequence: CASSERSGGAYGYTF.

J is TRBJ1-1 and V is TRBV20-1; D is ambiguous. CDR1 is DFQATT and CDR2 is SNEGSKA in the germline V gene (reference sequence). Trimming took 4 bases from V and 4 from J, leaving 7 bases between them. CDR3 length: 11 amino acids. The CDR3 sequence is CSAMASTEAFF. Written as DNA, the CDR3 is TGCAGTGCTATGGCTAGCACTGAAGCTTTCTTT.

J is TRBJ1-5 and V is TRBV19; maybe TRBD1 (6 bases). The V gene's germline CDR1 is LNHDA and CDR2 SQIVND (reference sequence). The V and J ends lost 1 base and 0 bases respectively, with 10 bases between them. The CDR3 covers 16 residues. The CDR3 is CASSIVGGISNQPQHF. DNA of the CDR3: TGTGCCAGTAGTATAGTTGGGGGCATTAGCAATCAGCCCCAGCATTTT.

This clone has more than one count but fewer than ten. The chain recombines TRBV5-1 with TRBJ1-1, with 7 nucleotides matching TRBD1. V dropped 2 bases and J dropped 11; count of bases not matched to a gene: 6. In germline, CDR1 is SGHRS, CDR2 YFSETQ. CDR3 length: 12 residues. CDR3 DNA sequence: TGCGCCAGCAGCTTACAGGGGCTTGAGGCTTTCTTT. Residues: CASSLQGLEAFF.

The rearrangement joins TRBV6-5 to TRBJ1-1, with D possibly being TRBD1 (5 bases). This CDR3 comprises 15 residues. Looked up from germline, CDR1 is MNHEY and CDR2 is SVGAGI. The V end was cut by 0 bases, the J end by 2 bases, with 10 bases between. For the CDR3, the DNA is TGTGCCAGCAGTTACTCTTTTCAGGGAAACACTGAAGCTTTCTTT. The encoded protein is CASSYSFQGNTEAFF.

V and J are TRBV6-1 and TRBJ1-3; TRBD1 is a possible D gene (6 bases). The CDR3 totals 17 residues. Germline V lookup: CDR1 MNHNS, CDR2 SASEGT. The V end lost 4 bases, the J end lost 0 bases, and 16 bases lay between the germline ends. The CDR3 DNA sequence: TGTGCCAGCAGTGCGGCAGGGGCCCCATTCTCTGGAAACACCATATATTTT. Protein product: CASSAAGAPFSGNTIYF.

The rearrangement uses TRBV19 and TRBJ1-3; D is perhaps TRBD1 (5 bases). The CDR3 consists of 14 residues. The germline gives CDR1 LNHDA, CDR2 SQIVND (reference sequence). The V end was cut by 5 bases, the J end by 4 bases, with 12 bases between. CDR3 protein: CASSGGSSGNTIYF. For the CDR3, the DNA is TGTGCCAGTAGTGGGGGGTCATCCGGAAACACCATATATTTT.

This clone came up a few times. The V and J genes are TRBV7-9 and TRBJ2-2; D may be TRBD2 (6 bases). The ends were cut back, 4 bases at V and 4 bases at J, with 16 bases in the middle. This CDR3 has 16 residues. The germline V gene encodes CDR1 SEHNR and CDR2 FQNEAQ (reference sequence). CDR3 amino acids: CASSYFPGLLTGELFF. In nucleotides, the CDR3 is TGTGCCAGCAGCTACTTCCCGGGACTGCTCACCGGGGAGCTGTTTTTT.

The table lists this clone with a count of one. The chain has TRBV5-1 and TRBJ2-1, with TRBD2 matching over 12 bases. Looked up from germline, CDR1 is SGHRS and CDR2 is YFSETQ. V gave up 4 bases and J gave up 1 base; unmatched junction bases: 3. The CDR3 runs to 16 residues. CDR3 region: CASSRGLAGSYNEQFF. CDR3 nucleotide sequence: TGCGCCAGCAGCCGCGGACTAGCGGGGTCCTACAATGAGCAGTTCTTC.